This TCR beta chain was retrieved from a study of blood T cell repertoires in COVID-19. Germline V gives CDR1 SGHDN, CDR2 FVKESK. This CDR3 has 11 residues. With 5 bases removed from V and 4 bases from J, the gap between germline ends came to 5 bases. Per the study methods: Reference gene primer amplification in the assay estimated nucleated cell counts. Assay used: immunoSEQ multiplex PCR; TCRdb lists only in-frame clones, some missing. The V and J calls and clone size were taken over from that table, and D and trimming were inferred from the DNA. The table includes around 55,000 clones, 85% detected once.

This rearrangement joins TRBV14 to TRBJ2-5; no definite D call. The sequenced sample was peripheral blood. The receptor's source is a human donor in a cohort sampled during active COVID-19. CDR3 region: CASSAGETQYF. The CDR3 DNA sequence: TGTGCCAGCAGCGCCGGAGAGACCCAGTACTTC.